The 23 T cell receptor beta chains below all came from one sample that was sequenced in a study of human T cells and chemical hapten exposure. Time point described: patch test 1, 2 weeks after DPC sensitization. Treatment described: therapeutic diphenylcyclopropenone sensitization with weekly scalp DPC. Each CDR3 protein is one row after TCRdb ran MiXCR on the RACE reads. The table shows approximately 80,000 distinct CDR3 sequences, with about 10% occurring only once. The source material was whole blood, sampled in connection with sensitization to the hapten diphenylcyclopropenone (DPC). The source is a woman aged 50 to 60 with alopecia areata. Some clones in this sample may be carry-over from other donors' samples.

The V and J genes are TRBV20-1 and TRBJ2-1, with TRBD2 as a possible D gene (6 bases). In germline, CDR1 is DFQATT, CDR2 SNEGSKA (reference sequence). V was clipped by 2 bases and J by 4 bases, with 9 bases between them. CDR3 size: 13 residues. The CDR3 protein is CSARPTSYNEQFF. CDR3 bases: TGCAGTGCTAGACCGACTAGTTACAATGAGCAGTTCTTC.

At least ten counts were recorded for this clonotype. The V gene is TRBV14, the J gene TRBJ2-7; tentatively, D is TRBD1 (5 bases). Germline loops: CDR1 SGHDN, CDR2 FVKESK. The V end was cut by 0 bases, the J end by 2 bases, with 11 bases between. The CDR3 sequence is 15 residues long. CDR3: CASSQEQAFTYEQYF. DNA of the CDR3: TGTGCCAGCAGCCAAGAACAGGCGTTCACCTACGAGCAGTACTTC. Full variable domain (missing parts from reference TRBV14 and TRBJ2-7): EAGVTQFPSHSVIEKGQTVTLRCDPISGHDNLYWYRRVMGKEIKFLLHFVKESKQDESGMPNNRFLAERTGGTYSTLKVQPAELEDSGVYFCASSQEQAFTYEQYFGPGTRLTVT.

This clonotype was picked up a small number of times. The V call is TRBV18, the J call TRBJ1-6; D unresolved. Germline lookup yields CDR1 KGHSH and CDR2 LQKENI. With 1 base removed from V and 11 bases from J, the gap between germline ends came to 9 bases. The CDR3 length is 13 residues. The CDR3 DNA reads TGTGCCAGCTCACCACTAGAAAGGACACCCCTCCACTTT. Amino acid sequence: CASSPLERTPLHF.

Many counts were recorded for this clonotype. The CDR3 spells CASSRPGTVPNEQFF. In DNA, the CDR3 is TGTGCCAGCAGCCGCCCCGGGACTGTTCCCAATGAGCAGTTCTTC. The V call is TRBV14, the J call TRBJ2-1; TRBD2 is a possible D gene (6 bases). The CDR3 covers 15 residues. Germline V CDR1 and CDR2: SGHDN, FVKESK. Deletions cut 4 bases from V and 6 bases from J, with 16 bases between.

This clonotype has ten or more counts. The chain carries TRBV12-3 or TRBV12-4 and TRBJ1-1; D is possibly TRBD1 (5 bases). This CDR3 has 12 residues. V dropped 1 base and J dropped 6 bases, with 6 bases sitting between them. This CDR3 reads CASSLGGAEAFF. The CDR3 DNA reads TGTGCCAGCAGTTTAGGGGGGGCTGAAGCTTTCTTT.

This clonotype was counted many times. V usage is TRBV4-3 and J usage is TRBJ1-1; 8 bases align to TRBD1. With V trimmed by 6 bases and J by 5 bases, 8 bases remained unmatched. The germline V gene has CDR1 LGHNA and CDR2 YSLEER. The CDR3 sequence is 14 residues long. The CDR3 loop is CASRQLTGDTEAFF. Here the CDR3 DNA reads TGCGCCAGCAGGCAGTTGACAGGGGATACTGAAGCTTTCTTT.

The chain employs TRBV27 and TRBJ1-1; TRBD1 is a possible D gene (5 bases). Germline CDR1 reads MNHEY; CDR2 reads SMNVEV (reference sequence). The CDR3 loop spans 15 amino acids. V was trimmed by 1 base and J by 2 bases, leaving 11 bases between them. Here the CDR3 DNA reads TGTGCCAGCAGTTTATGGGACGGCGGAAACACTGAAGCTTTCTTT. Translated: CASSLWDGGNTEAFF.

The CDR3 spells CSARNQAGRTDTQYF. DNA of the CDR3: TGCAGTGCTAGAAATCAAGCGGGGCGCACAGATACGCAGTATTTT. This rearrangement joins TRBV20-1 to TRBJ2-3; 7 nucleotides agree with TRBD2. Germline V gives CDR1 DFQATT, CDR2 SNEGSKA (reference sequence). J was trimmed by 1 base and V by 2 bases; bases with no gene match: 6. CDR3 size: 15 residues.

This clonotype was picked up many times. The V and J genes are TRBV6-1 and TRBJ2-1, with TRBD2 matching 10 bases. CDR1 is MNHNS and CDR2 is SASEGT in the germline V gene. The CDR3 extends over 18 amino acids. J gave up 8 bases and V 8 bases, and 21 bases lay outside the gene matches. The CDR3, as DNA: TGTGCCAGCGAAATTACGCGTGGGGCCGGGCTAGCGGGAGATGAGCAGTTCTTC. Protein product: CASEITRGAGLAGDEQFF.

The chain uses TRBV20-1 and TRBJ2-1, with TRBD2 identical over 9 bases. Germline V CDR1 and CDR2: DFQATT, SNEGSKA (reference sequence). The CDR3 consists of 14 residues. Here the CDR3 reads CRPSSGTGWNEQFF. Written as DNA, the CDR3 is TGCAGACCATCTAGCGGGACGGGATGGAATGAGCAGTTCTTC.

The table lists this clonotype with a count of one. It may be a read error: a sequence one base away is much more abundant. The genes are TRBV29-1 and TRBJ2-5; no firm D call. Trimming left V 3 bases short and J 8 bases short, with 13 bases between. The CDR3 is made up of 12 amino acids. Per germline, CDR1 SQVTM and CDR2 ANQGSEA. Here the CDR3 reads CSVEERSTTQYF. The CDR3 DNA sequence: TGCAGCGTTGAGGAGCGTTCCACTACCCAGTACTTC.

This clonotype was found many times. The DNA of the CDR3 is TGCAGCGGCGACAGGGGAAACACTGAAGCTTTCTTT. Amino acids: CSGDRGNTEAFF. The rearrangement links TRBV29-1 to TRBJ1-1, with TRBD1 matching over 8 bases. Trimming removed 7 bases from V and 2 bases from J; junction bases left unmatched: 3. CDR1 is SQVTM and CDR2 is ANQGSEA in the germline V gene. This CDR3 is 12 amino acids long.

As DNA, the CDR3 is TGTGCCAGCAGCCAAGGGAGCCTCCGAGCGAGTGAAAAACTGTTTTTT. This sequence encodes CASSQGSLRASEKLFF. V and J are TRBV3-1 and TRBJ1-4; no clear D. CDR1 and CDR2 (germline): LGHDT, YNNKEL (reference sequence). Trimming shortened V by 1 base and J by 7 bases, and 16 bases separated the two germline ends. CDR3 size: 16 residues.

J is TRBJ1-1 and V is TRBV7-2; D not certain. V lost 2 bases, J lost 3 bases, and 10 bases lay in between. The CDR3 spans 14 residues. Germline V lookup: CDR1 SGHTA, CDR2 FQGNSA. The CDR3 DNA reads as TGTGCCAGCAGCTTACGGGGATCGGACACTGAAGCTTTCTTT. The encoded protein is CASSLRGSDTEAFF. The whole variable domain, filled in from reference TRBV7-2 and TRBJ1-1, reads GAGVSQSPSNKVTEKGKDVELRCDPISGHTALYWYRQSLGQGLEFLIYFQGNSAPDKSGLPSDRFSAERTGGSVSTLTIQRTQQEDSAVYLCASSLRGSDTEAFFGQGTRLTVV.

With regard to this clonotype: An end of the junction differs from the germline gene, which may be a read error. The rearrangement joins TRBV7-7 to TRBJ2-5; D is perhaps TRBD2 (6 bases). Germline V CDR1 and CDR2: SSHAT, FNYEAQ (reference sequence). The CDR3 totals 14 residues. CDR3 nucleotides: TGTGCTAGCACCTCATTGGGGGGCCAAGAGACCCAGTACTTC. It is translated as CASTSLGGQETQYF. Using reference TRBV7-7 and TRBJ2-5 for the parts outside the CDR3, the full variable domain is GAGVSQSPRYKVTKRGQDVTLRCDPISSHATLYWYQQALGQGPEFLTYFNYEAQPDKSGLPSDRFSAERPEGSISTLTIQRTEQRDSAMYRCASTSLGGQETQYFGPGTRLLVL.

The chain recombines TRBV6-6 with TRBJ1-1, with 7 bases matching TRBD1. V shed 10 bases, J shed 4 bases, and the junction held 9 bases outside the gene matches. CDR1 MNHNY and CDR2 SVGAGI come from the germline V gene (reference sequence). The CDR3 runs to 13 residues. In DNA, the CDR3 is TGTGCCACCCGAAGACAGGGAAGCACTGAAGCTTTCTTT. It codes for CATRRQGSTEAFF.

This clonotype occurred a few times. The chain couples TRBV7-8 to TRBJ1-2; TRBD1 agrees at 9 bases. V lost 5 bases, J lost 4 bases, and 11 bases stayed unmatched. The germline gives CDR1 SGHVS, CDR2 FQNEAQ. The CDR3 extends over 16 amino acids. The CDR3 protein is CASSITGTGQFYGYTF. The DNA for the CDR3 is TGTGCCAGCAGCATCACCGGGACAGGGCAATTCTATGGCTACACCTTC.

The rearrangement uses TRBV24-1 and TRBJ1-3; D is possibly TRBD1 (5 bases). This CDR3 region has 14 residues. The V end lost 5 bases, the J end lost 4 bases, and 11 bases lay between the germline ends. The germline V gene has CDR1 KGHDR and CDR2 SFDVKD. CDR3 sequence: CATSAGLGGNTIYF. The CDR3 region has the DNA TGTGCCACCAGTGCAGGGTTGGGAGGAAACACCATATATTTT.

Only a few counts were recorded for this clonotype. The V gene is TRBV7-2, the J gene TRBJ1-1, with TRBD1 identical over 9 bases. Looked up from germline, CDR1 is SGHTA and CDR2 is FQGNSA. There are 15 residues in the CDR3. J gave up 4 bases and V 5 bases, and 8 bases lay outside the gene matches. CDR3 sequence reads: CASSPDRGRATEAFF. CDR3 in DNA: TGTGCCAGCAGCCCTGACAGGGGGAGAGCCACTGAAGCTTTCTTT.

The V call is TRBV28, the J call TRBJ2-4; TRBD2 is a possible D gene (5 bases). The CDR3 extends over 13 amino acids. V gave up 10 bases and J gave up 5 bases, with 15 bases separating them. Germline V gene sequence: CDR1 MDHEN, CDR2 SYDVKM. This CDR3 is CATEASGENIQYF. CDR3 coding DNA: TGTGCCACTGAGGCCAGCGGAGAAAACATTCAGTACTTC.

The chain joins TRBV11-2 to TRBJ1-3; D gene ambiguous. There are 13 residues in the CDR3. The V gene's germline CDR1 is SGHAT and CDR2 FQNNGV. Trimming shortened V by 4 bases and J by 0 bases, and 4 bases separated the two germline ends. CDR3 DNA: TGTGCCAGCAGCTACAACTCTGGAAACACCATATATTTT. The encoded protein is CASSYNSGNTIYF. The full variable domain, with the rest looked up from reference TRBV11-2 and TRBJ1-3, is EAGVAQSPRYKIIEKRQSVAFWCNPISGHATLYWYQQILGQGPKLLIQFQNNGVVDDSQLPKDRFSAERLKGVDSTLKIQPAKLEDSAVYLCASSYNSGNTIYFGEGSWLTVV.

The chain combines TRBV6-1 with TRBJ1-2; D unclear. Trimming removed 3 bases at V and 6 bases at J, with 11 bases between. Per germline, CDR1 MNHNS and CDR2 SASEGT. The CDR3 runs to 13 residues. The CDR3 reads CASSESRRHGYTF. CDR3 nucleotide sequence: TGTGCCAGCAGTGAGTCGAGGAGGCATGGCTACACCTTC.

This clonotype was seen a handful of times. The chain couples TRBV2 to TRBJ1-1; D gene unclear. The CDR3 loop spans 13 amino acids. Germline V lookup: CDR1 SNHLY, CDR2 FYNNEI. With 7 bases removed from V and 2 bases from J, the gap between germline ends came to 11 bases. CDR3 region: CASTWTENTEAFF. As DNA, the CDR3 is TGTGCCAGCACCTGGACGGAAAACACTGAAGCTTTCTTT.